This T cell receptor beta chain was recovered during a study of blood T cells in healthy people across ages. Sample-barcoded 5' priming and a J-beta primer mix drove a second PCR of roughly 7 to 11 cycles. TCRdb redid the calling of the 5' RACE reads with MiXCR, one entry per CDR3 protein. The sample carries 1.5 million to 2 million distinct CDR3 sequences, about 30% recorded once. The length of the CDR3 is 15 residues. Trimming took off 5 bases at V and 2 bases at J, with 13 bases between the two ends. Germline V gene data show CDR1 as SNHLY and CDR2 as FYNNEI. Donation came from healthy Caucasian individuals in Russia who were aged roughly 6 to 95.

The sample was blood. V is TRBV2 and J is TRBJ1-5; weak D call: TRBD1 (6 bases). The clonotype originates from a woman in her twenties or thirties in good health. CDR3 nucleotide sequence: TGTGCCAGCAGTAACAGGGATTATGGCAATCAGCCCCAGCATTTT. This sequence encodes CASSNRDYGNQPQHF.